This T cell receptor (beta chain) stems from a study of OX40 agonist ivuxolimab in advanced cancers. At the level of the study: At 0.01 to 10 mg/kg, ivuxolimab was administered intravenously to patients every 2 weeks. Three patients had partial responses: one hepatocellular carcinoma, two cutaneous melanoma. Study outcomes and limitations: Not determined was the antigen specificity of the expanded peripheral T cells. There was clonal expansion of CD4+ and CD8+ blood T cells by week 6 at 0.1 to 3.0 mg/kg.

This CDR3 contains 15 residues. The junction had 8 bases not matched to a gene; V was cut back by 5 bases and J by 6 bases. Per germline, CDR1 MNHEY and CDR2 SMNVEV (reference sequence). Assay: immunoSEQ multiplex PCR; the TCRdb copy retains only in-frame clones and omits some. This sample has tens of thousands of clones, with around 88% found just once. Remarks on this clone: Its antigen remains unidentified.

The chain is built from TRBV27 and TRBJ2-1, with 9 bases identical to TRBD1. This specimen was CD4+ or CD8+ T cells sorted from blood, taken in a trial of the OX40 agonist ivuxolimab. This receptor was obtained from an adult with an advanced solid tumor such as melanoma, head and neck, liver or kidney cancer. CDR3 nucleotide sequence: TGTGCCAGCAGTACCGGACAGGGGTTCATCAATGAGCAGTTCTTC. It specifies CASSTGQGFINEQFF.